The TCR beta chain under discussion was sequenced for a study of cytomegalovirus exposure and HLA in healthy donors. CDR1 is MDHEN, CDR2 SYDVKM, per germline. V was pared by 8 bases and J by 5 bases, with 14 bases of the junction left unmatched. The length of the CDR3 is 16 residues. A multiplex PCR was run with 60 Vbeta primers and 13 Jbeta primers. The protocol was immunoSEQ multiplex PCR, while the TCRdb copy is restricted to in-frame clones and leaves out a portion. This sample has roughly 100,000 clones, with about four fifths found just once. Study findings and constraints: It is likely that the observed cluster of highly shared sequence variants was a sequencing artifact.

With respect to this clone: Its antigen is unidentified.

The sequenced material came from PBMCs. The receptor comes from a man aged 30-40 years in good health and CMV-seronegative. The rearrangement links TRBV28 to TRBJ2-5; 10 bases map to TRBD2. Written as DNA, the CDR3 is TGTGCCAGCGGAGGGCCGCCAGCGGGAGGGCGGGAGACCCAGTACTTC. Translation gives CASGGPPAGGRETQYF.